This entry concerns a single T cell receptor (beta chain). Its specificity is not known. CDR1 and CDR2 (germline): LGHNA, YSLEER. This CDR3 comprises 16 residues. Between the trimmed V and J ends, which lost 0 bases and 8 bases, there was a span of 19 bases. TCRdb reanalysed the 5' RACE reads using MiXCR and keeps one entry per CDR3 protein. Of 300,000 to 350,000 distinct CDR3 sequences listed, 14% are singletons. These data belong to a study of T-cell memory formation after mild COVID-19. Whole-study results and caveats: Some clones that responded turned up in pre-infection memory, which suggests that cross-reactive memory joined in.

Sequencing was carried out using PBMCs or a T cell subset sorted from them (not recorded which). This TCR was recovered from a man aged 18-30 years who had mild COVID-19 (a few samples of this study predate the infection). Cell type and time point are not known. The rearrangement uses TRBV4-3 and TRBJ1-2; TRBD1 is a possible D gene (5 bases). DNA of the CDR3: TGCGCCAGCAGCCAAGATCGGGGACCGGATGGAAGGGGCTACACCTTC. Amino acid sequence: CASSQDRGPDGRGYTF.